This TCR beta chain was sequenced for a study of T cells in Graves' hyperthyroidism and ophthalmopathy. Study-level points and caveats: A model of 13 V-J features distinguished ophthalmopathy from stable hyperthyroidism.

Of note for this clonotype: Its antigen is as yet unknown.

V was clipped by 6 bases and J by 0 bases, with 13 bases between them. The V gene's germline CDR1 is MDHEN and CDR2 SYDVKM. The CDR3 spans 15 residues. Amplification of TCR beta CDR3 regions used RNA as the template. An initial round of RT-PCR targeting the TCR CDR3 relied on the HTBI primer set. From the multiplex PCR reads, TCRdb called clonotypes with MiXCR, one entry per CDR3 protein. This table has 350,000 to 500,000 distinct CDR3 sequences, roughly 13% appearing once. The specimen was blood. V and J are TRBV28 and TRBJ2-3, with a weak D call TRBD1 (5 bases). The sequence was collected from a woman between 18 and 29 years old with Graves' hyperthyroidism. The CDR3 loop is CASSPGAPSTDTQYF. DNA for the CDR3: TGTGCCAGCAGCCCTGGGGCTCCTAGCACAGATACGCAGTATTTT.